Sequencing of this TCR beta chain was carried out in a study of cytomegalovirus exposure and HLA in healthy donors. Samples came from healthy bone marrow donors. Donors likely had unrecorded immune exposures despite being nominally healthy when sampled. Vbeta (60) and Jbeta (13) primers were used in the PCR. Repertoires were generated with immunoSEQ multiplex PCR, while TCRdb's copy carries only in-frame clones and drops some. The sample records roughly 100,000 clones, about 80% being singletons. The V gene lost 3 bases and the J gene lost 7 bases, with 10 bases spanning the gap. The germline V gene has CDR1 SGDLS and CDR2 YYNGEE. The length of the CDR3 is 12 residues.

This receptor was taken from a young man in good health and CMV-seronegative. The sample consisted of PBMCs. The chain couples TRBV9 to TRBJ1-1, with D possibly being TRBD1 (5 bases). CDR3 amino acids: CASSATDSEAFF. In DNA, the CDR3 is TGTGCCAGCAGCGCAACCGACAGTGAAGCTTTCTTT.